The TCR beta chain described here comes from a study of T cell clones after liver transplantation. At the level of the study: A pre-transplant mixed lymphocyte reaction with TCRbeta sequencing defined graft-donor-reactive clones followed in post-transplant blood. HCV positivity affected three of eight recipients; the rest lacked autoimmune or viral indications. Samples came pre-transplant, pre-randomization before withdrawal, and post-randomization after withdrawal ended. General study findings and limits: Post-transplant time points were not standardized, so conclusions are preliminary.

The germline V and J ends were trimmed by 5 bases and 5 bases, with 18 bases remaining between them. Germline CDR1 is MDHEN and CDR2 is SYDVKM. The CDR3 runs 15 residues. The table came from immunoSEQ multiplex PCR; TCRdb's copy has only in-frame clones and leaves some out. The sample contains fewer than 110,000 clones, 80% to 90% of which appear only once. Comments on this clone: As yet, its antigen is unknown.

This TCR was sampled from a human patient who received a liver transplant. Some T cells may be transferred from the graft donor. The sequencing here drew on CD4+ T cells from blood, taken 45 to 50 months after liver transplant. The V call is TRBV28, the J call TRBJ1-1; D is unclear. The CDR3 region is CASSPPKGGRTEAFF. The DNA for the CDR3 is TGTGCCAGCAGTCCCCCGAAGGGTGGGCGGACTGAAGCTTTCTTT.